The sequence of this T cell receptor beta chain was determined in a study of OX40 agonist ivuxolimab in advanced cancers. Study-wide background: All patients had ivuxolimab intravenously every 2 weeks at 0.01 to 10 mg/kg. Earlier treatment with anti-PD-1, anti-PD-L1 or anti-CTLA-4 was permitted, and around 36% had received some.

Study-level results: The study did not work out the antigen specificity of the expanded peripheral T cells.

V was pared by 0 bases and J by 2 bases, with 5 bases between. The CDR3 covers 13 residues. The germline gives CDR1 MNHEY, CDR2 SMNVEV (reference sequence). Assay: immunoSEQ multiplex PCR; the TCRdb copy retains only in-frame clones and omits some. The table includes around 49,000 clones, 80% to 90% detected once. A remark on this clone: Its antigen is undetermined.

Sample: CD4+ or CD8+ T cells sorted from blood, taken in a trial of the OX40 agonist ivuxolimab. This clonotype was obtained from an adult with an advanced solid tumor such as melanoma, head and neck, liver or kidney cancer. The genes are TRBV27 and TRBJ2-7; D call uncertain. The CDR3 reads CASSLSGAYEQYF. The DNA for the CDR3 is TGTGCCAGCAGTTTATCGGGCGCCTACGAGCAGTACTTC.